A single sample is the source of the 2 T cell receptor beta chains below, sequenced in a study of blood T cells in healthy people across ages (dated by TCRdb to 2013 to 2016). The library was generated by 5' RACE. The instrument given in TCRdb is Illumina HiSeq 2500. A second PCR of about 7 to 12 cycles was run with a J-beta primer mix and a sample-barcoded 5' primer. Through fastp at Q25 and MiXCR, TCRdb rebuilt clones from the public reads, retaining in-frame beta chains. For every CDR3 protein sequence, its rows merge into one entry that carries the most common genes and DNA. The sample includes around 1,100,000 distinct CDR3 sequences, with 30% to 40% observed a single time. The ten largest make up about an eighth of the sample. The specimen was blood. The receptors originated from a man aged 18 to 30 in good health.

This clonotype has more than one count but fewer than ten. The genes are TRBV27 and TRBJ1-2, with 10 bases fitting TRBD1. V was pared by 0 bases and J by 6 bases, with 7 bases of the junction left unmatched. Germline V gene sequence: CDR1 MNHEY, CDR2 SMNVEV (reference sequence). This CDR3 has 16 amino acids. This CDR3 is CASSLSFRTGGNGYTF. The CDR3 DNA reads as TGTGCCAGCAGTTTATCGTTCAGGACAGGGGGAAATGGCTACACCTTC.

Notes on this clonotype: This sequence may be a read error, since a much larger clone differs from it by one base. The chain combines TRBV7-2 with TRBJ2-1; no clear D gene. This CDR3 is 13 amino acids long. The germline gives CDR1 SGHTA, CDR2 FQGNSA. CDR3 nucleotides: TGTGCCAGCAGCCCCGACGGGTACAGTGAGCAGTTCTTC. Its protein product is CASSPDGYSEQFF. Combining the CDR3 with reference TRBV7-2 and TRBJ2-1 gives the whole variable domain GAGVSQSPSNKVTEKGKDVELRCDPISGHTALYWYRQSLGQGLEFLIYFQGNSAPDKSGLPSDRFSAERTGGSVSTLTIQRTQQEDSAVYLCASSPDGYSEQFFGPGTRLTVL.